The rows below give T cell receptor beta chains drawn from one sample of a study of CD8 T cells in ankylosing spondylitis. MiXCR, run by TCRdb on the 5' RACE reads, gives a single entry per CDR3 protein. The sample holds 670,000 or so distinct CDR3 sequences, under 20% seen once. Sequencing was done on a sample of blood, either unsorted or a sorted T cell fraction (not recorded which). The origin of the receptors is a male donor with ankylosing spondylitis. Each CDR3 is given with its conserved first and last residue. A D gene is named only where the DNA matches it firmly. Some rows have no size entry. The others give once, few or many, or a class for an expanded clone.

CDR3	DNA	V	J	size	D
CAISERSGTATGELFF	TGTGCCATCAGTGAGAGGTCAGGGACGGCCACCGGGGAGCTGTTTTTT	TRBV10-3	TRBJ2-2	.	.
CASSQVGGQKFNLLNTEAFF	TGCGCCAGCAGCCAAGTTGGGGGACAGAAATTTAATCTATTGAACACTGAAGCTTTCTTT	TRBV4-1	TRBJ1-1	.	TRBD1
CAISDGNSGANVLTF	TGTGCCATCAGTGATGGGAACTCTGGGGCCAACGTCCTGACTTTC	TRBV10-3	TRBJ2-6	many	.
CASRSGLAGGNEQYF	TGCGCCAGCAGATCCGGACTAGCGGGAGGGAACGAGCAGTACTTC	TRBV5-1	TRBJ2-7	few	TRBD2
CATSGVDRGLDEQFF	TGTGCCACCAGTGGTGTCGACAGGGGGCTCGATGAGCAGTTCTTC	TRBV24-1	TRBJ2-1	few	TRBD1
CASSSKESNYGYTF	TGTGCCAGCAGTTCCAAAGAGTCTAACTATGGCTACACCTTC	TRBV6-5	TRBJ1-2	.	.
CASSLGLYLYEQYF	TGTGCCAGCAGCTTAGGCCTCTACCTATACGAGCAGTACTTC	TRBV13	TRBJ2-7	few	.
CAISRVGLGSSYEQYF	TGTGCCATCAGTCGCGTGGGGTTGGGGAGCTCCTACGAGCAGTACTTC	TRBV10-3	TRBJ2-7	few	.
CASSLRGTETQYF	TGTGCCAGCAGTTTGCGAGGGACTGAGACCCAGTACTTC	TRBV12-3/TRBV12-4	TRBJ2-5	few	.
CASNHRGNGQPQHF	TGTGCCAGTAACCACAGGGGGAACGGGCAGCCCCAGCATTTT	TRBV19	TRBJ1-5	.	TRBD1
CASSLVPGATVGYTF	TGTGCCAGCAGCTTAGTTCCGGGAGCAACGGTCGGCTACACCTTC	TRBV11-2	TRBJ1-2	.	.
CASSQVLAGLAGAETQYF	TGCGCCAGCAGCCAAGTTTTGGCGGGTCTAGCGGGAGCTGAGACCCAGTACTTC	TRBV4-3	TRBJ2-5	few	TRBD2
CASSHIIQGAHEQYF	TGCGCCAGCAGCCATATCATACAGGGGGCACACGAGCAGTACTTC	TRBV4-1	TRBJ2-7	few	TRBD1
CASSDRDSDFTGELFF	TGTGCCAGCAGTGACCGGGACAGCGACTTCACCGGGGAGCTGTTTTTT	TRBV2	TRBJ2-2	.	TRBD1
CASSFLGGVKNIQYF	TGTGCCAGCAGTTTTCTCGGGGGCGTCAAAAACATTCAGTACTTC	TRBV12-3/TRBV12-4	TRBJ2-4	many	.
CASSSRQGVITDTQYF	TGTGCCAGCAGTTCCAGACAGGGCGTTATAACAGATACGCAGTATTTT	TRBV12-3/TRBV12-4	TRBJ2-3	few	TRBD1
CASSFWGSGIETQYF	TGTGCCAGCAGCTTCTGGGGTAGCGGGATCGAGACCCAGTACTTC	TRBV11-2	TRBJ2-5	.	TRBD2
CARSRGGAPYGYTF	TGTGCCAGGAGTAGGGGAGGCGCGCCCTATGGCTACACCTTC	TRBV11-2	TRBJ1-2	.	.
CATRQGGANVLTF	TGTGCCACGAGACAGGGAGGGGCCAACGTCCTGACTTTC	TRBV15	TRBJ2-6	few	TRBD1
CASSIRTRTNYGYTF	TGTGCCAGTAGTATCCGGACCCGGACAAACTATGGCTACACCTTC	TRBV19	TRBJ1-2	.	.
CASSLGGVVTDTQYF	TGTGCCAGCAGCTTAGGGGGGGTGGTCACAGATACGCAGTATTTT	TRBV7-2	TRBJ2-3	many	.
CASSSGHTPNYGYTF	TGCGCCAGCAGCTCCGGACACACTCCTAACTATGGCTACACCTTC	TRBV5-1	TRBJ1-2	.	.
CASSLGASGGARAGELFF	TGTGCCAGCAGCTTAGGAGCTAGTGGCGGGGCCAGGGCCGGGGAGCTGTTTTTT	TRBV11-1	TRBJ2-2	.	.
CAVAGGSTDTQYF	TGTGCAGTGGCCGGGGGGAGCACAGATACGCAGTATTTT	TRBV2	TRBJ2-3	few	TRBD2
CASSFGTGYSTDTQYF	TGTGCCAGCAGTTTCGGGACAGGGTATAGCACAGATACGCAGTATTTT	TRBV12-3/TRBV12-4	TRBJ2-3	many	TRBD1
CSARRAGSYEQYF	TGCAGTGCTAGGAGAGCGGGCTCCTACGAGCAGTACTTC	TRBV20-1	TRBJ2-7	many	.
CSVSGIPVYEQYF	TGCAGTGTTTCCGGGATTCCCGTCTACGAGCAGTACTTC	TRBV20-1	TRBJ2-7	.	.
CASSSMGLAAFF	TGTGCCAGCAGCTCGATGGGACTAGCGGCGTTCTTC	TRBV7-2	TRBJ2-1	few	TRBD2
CASSPAGVDYGYTF	TGTGCCAGCAGCCCAGCTGGGGTTGATTATGGCTACACCTTC	TRBV27	TRBJ1-2	.	.
CSASRAGTDTQYF	TGCAGTGCTAGTCGGGCAGGGACAGATACGCAGTATTTT	TRBV20-1	TRBJ2-3	few	.
CSASFEVAGELFF	TGCAGCGCCTCGTTTGAAGTCGCCGGGGAGCTGTTTTTT	TRBV29-1	TRBJ2-2	few	.
CASRGAGDQPQHF	TGTGCCAGCAGAGGAGCAGGGGACCAGCCCCAGCATTTT	TRBV6-1	TRBJ1-5	few	.
CASSPGTSSTETQYF	TGTGCCAGCAGTCCCGGGACTAGCTCGACAGAGACCCAGTACTTC	TRBV12-3/TRBV12-4	TRBJ2-5	few	TRBD2
CASSPRTGDNEQFF	TGCGCCAGCAGCCCGAGGACAGGGGACAATGAGCAGTTCTTC	TRBV5-1	TRBJ2-1	many	TRBD1
CSVPGSLTNEKLFF	TGCAGCGTTCCAGGGAGCCTGACTAATGAAAAACTGTTTTTT	TRBV29-1	TRBJ1-4	.	.
CASSPTGDFYGYTF	TGTGCCAGCAGCCCGACAGGGGACTTCTATGGCTACACCTTC	TRBV5-6	TRBJ1-2	few	TRBD1
CATSIGVTGAGDEQFF	TGTGCCACCAGCATCGGCGTAACAGGGGCGGGGGATGAGCAGTTCTTC	TRBV15	TRBJ2-1	few	.
CASSQDLGHEQYF	TGCGCCAGCAGCCAAGATCTTGGGCACGAGCAGTACTTC	TRBV4-1	TRBJ2-7	.	.
CAMSTGGRNSPLHF	TGTGCCATGTCGACAGGGGGGCGTAATTCACCCCTCCACTTT	TRBV10-3	TRBJ1-6	.	TRBD1
CSARLVRGQNSGNTIYF	TGCAGTGCTAGGTTGGTCCGGGGACAGAACTCTGGAAACACCATATATTTT	TRBV20-1	TRBJ1-3	few	TRBD1
CASSLAMTSGGKNEQYF	TGTGCCAGCAGTTTAGCGATGACTAGCGGGGGAAAAAACGAGCAGTACTTC	TRBV12-3/TRBV12-4	TRBJ2-7	.	TRBD2
CASSLDMWTNSPLHF	TGTGCCAGCAGCCTGGATATGTGGACCAATTCACCCCTCCACTTT	TRBV5-5	TRBJ1-6	.	.
CASSPRQGATYEQYF	TGTGCCAGCAGTCCAAGACAGGGGGCGACCTACGAGCAGTACTTC	TRBV27	TRBJ2-7	few	TRBD1
CASSERTNTEAFF	TGTGCCAGCAGTGAAAGGACTAACACTGAAGCTTTCTTT	TRBV6-1	TRBJ1-1	.	.
CASSQAQRRGEAFF	TGTGCCAGCAGCCAAGCACAGCGAAGAGGTGAAGCTTTCTTT	TRBV3-1	TRBJ1-1	.	.
CASSFTGGHYGYTF	TGTGCCAGCAGTTTTACAGGGGGGCACTATGGCTACACCTTC	TRBV12-3/TRBV12-4	TRBJ1-2	once	TRBD1
CASTRGVKAFF	TGTGCCAGCACTCGGGGTGTTAAAGCTTTCTTT	TRBV6-2/TRBV6-3	TRBJ1-1	.	.
CSARPFSGRDDEQYF	TGCAGTGCTAGACCCTTTAGCGGGAGGGACGACGAGCAGTACTTC	TRBV20-1	TRBJ2-7	.	TRBD2
CARRTLRGQRCREQYF	TGTGCCAGGCGCACGCTCCGGGGACAGAGGTGCCGGGAGCAGTACTTC	TRBV6-1	TRBJ2-7	.	TRBD1
CASSPTPETVNTGELFF	TGTGCCAGCAGCCCAACGCCGGAGACAGTGAACACCGGGGAGCTGTTTTTT	TRBV9	TRBJ2-2	few	.
CSVVSGAYQETQYF	TGCAGCGTTGTGTCTGGGGCGTACCAAGAGACCCAGTACTTC	TRBV29-1	TRBJ2-5	many	.
CASIGQPQHF	TGCGCCAGCATAGGTCAGCCCCAGCATTTT	TRBV10-1	TRBJ1-5	.	.
CASSSLYGARNTEAFF	TGTGCCAGCAGTTCCCTTTATGGGGCCCGGAACACTGAAGCTTTCTTT	TRBV27	TRBJ1-1	once	.
CASSPLASTGELFF	TGTGCCAGCAGCCCACTAGCGTCCACCGGGGAGCTGTTTTTT	TRBV7-2	TRBJ2-2	.	TRBD2
CASSPAYMGSLYF	TGTGCCAGCAGCCCCGCCTACATGGGTTCTCTGTATTTT	TRBV7-9	TRBJ2-3	many	.